This T cell receptor beta chain was profiled in a study of cytomegalovirus exposure and HLA in healthy donors. In the PCR, 60 Vbeta and 13 Jbeta primers were used. In the source study's methods: An analysis that came later counted around 80 million unique TCR beta chains, around 12 million shared. Sequencing was performed with immunoSEQ multiplex PCR; in TCRdb, only in-frame clones are kept and a portion is missing. D and trimming were read from the DNA, whereas the V and J calls and clone size are those reported in that table. This table holds some 130,000 clones, over 75% found once. V dropped 4 bases and J dropped 5 bases, with 9 bases sitting between them. The CDR3 has 13 residues. Germline V gene data show CDR1 as SNHLY and CDR2 as FYNNEI. Points on this clone: Its antigen is still unknown.

Findings of the study overall: Altogether, 150 or so TCR beta chains were recorded as cytomegalovirus-associated.

The genes are TRBV2 and TRBJ1-5; D is unresolved. This clonotype was sampled from a male donor in good health and CMV-seropositive. The sequencing sample was made of PBMCs. In DNA, the CDR3 is TGTGCCAGCAGTGGAGGTCAGTATCAGCCCCAGCATTTT. It is translated as CASSGGQYQPQHF.